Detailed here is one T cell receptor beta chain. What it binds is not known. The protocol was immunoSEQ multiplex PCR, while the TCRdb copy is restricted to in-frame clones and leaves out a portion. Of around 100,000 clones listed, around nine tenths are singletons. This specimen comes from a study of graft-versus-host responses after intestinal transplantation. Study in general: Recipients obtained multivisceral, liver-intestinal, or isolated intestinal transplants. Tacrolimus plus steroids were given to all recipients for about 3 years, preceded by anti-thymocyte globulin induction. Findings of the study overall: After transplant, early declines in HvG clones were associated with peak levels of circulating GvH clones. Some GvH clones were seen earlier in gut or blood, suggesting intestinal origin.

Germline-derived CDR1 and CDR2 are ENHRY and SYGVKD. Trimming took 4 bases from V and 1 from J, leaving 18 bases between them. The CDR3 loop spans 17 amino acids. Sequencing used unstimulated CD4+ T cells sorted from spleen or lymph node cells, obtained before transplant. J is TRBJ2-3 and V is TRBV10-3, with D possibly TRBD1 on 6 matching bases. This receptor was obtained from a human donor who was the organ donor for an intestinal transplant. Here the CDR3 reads CAISVPKAPGGTDTQYF. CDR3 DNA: TGTGCCATCAGTGTCCCAAAGGCGCCAGGGGGCACAGATACGCAGTATTTT.